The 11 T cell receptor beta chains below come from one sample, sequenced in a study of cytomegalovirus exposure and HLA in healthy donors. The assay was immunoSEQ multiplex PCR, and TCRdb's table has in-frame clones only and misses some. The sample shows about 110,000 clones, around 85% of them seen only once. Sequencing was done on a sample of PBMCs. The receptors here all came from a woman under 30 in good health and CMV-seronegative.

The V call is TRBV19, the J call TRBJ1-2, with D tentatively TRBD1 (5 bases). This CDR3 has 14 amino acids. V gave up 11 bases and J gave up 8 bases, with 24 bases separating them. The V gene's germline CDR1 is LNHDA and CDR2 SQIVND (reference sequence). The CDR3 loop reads CAAAEDIRSGGYTF. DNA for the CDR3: TGTGCCGCCGCCGAGGATATCCGTTCAGGGGGCTACACCTTC.

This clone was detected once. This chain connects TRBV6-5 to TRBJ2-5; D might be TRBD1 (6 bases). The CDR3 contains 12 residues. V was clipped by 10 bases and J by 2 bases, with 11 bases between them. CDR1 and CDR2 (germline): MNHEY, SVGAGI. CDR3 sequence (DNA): TGTGCCACTTGGACAGTGCAAGAGACCCAGTACTTC. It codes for CATWTVQETQYF.

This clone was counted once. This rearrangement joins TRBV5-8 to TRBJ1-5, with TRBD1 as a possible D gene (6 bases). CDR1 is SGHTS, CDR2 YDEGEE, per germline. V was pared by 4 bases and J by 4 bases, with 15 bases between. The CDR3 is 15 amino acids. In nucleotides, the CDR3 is TGTGCCAGCAGCCGAGACGCAGGGGTGAATCAGCCCCAGCATTTT. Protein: CASSRDAGVNQPQHF.

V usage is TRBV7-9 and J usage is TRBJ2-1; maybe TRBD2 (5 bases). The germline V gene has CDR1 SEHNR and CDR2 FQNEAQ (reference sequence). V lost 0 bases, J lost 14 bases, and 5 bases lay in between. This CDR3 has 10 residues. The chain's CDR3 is CASSLAREFF. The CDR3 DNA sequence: TGTGCCAGCAGCTTAGCGAGGGAGTTCTTC.

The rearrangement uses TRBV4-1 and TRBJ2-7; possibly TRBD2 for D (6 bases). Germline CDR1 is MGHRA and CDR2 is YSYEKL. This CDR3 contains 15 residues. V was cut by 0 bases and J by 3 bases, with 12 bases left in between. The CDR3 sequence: CASSQEGGLVYEQYF. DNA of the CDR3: TGCGCCAGCAGCCAAGAGGGGGGTCTAGTCTACGAGCAGTACTTC.

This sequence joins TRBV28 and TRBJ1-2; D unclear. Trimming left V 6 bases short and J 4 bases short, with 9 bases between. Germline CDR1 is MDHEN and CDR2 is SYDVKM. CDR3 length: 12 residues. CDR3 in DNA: TGTGCCAGCAGCACGGGGATCTATGGCTACACCTTC. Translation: CASSTGIYGYTF.

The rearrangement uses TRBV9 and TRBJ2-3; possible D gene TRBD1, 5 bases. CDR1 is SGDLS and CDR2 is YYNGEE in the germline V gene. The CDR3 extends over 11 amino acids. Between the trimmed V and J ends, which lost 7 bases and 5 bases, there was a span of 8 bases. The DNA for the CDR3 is TGTGCCAGCGGGGCTCAAGATACGCAGTATTTT. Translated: CASGAQDTQYF.

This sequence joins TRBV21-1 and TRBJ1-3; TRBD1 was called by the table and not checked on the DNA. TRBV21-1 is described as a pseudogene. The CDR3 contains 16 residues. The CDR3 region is CASTLGPQGLLNTIYF. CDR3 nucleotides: TGTGCCAGCACCCTAGGCCCCCAGGGATTGTTGAACACCATATATTTT.

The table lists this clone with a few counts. Written as DNA, the CDR3 is TGTGCCAGCAGCGCCCGCGACAGGGCTAGCTCCTACAATGAGCAGTTCTTC. Protein product: CASSARDRASSYNEQFF. V usage is TRBV5-6 and J usage is TRBJ2-1; 7 bases align to TRBD1. This CDR3 has 17 residues. Germline assignment: CDR1 SGHDT and CDR2 YYEEEE. Losses at the gene ends were 4 bases for V and 0 bases for J; bases not matched to a gene: 10. Full variable domain (rest looked up from reference TRBV5-6 and TRBJ2-1): DAGVTQSPTHLIKTRGQQVTLRCSPKSGHDTVSWYQQALGQGPQFIFQYYEEEERQRGNFPDRFSGHQFPNYSSELNVNALLLGDSALYLCASSARDRASSYNEQFFGPGTRLTVL.

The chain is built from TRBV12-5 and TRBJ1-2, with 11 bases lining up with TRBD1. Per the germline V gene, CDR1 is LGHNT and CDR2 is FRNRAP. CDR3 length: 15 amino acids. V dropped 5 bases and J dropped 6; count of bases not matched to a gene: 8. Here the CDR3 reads CASGPQGQGANGYTF. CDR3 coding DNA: TGTGCTAGTGGTCCGCAAGGACAGGGGGCTAATGGCTACACCTTC.

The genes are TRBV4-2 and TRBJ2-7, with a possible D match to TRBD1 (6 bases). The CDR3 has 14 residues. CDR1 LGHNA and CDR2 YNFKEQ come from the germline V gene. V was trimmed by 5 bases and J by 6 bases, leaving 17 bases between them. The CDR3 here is CASSLNPTGTEQYF. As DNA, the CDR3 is TGTGCCAGCAGCTTAAACCCTACAGGGACCGAGCAGTACTTC.